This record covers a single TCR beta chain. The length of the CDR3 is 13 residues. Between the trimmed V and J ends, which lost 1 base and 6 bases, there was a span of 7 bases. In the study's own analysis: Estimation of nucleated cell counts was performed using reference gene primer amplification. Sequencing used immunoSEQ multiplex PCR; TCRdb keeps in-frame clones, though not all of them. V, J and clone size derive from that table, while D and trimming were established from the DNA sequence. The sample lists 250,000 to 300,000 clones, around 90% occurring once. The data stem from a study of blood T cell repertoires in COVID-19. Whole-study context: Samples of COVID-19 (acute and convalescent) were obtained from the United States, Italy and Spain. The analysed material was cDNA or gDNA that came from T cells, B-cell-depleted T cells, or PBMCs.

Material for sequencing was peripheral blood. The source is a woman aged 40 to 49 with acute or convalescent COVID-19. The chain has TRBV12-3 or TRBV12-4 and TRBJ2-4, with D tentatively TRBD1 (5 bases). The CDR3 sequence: CASSLGQLNIQYF. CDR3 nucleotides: TGTGCCAGCAGTTTAGGACAGTTAAACATTCAGTACTTC.